The 17 T cell receptor beta chains in this list originate from one sample, sequenced in a study of cytomegalovirus exposure and HLA in healthy donors. With 60 Vbeta and 13 Jbeta primers, the PCR was carried out. Measured with immunoSEQ multiplex PCR; TCRdb has only the in-frame clones, and not every one. The data contain approximately 180,000 clones, about 79% of them singletons. The sample comprised PBMCs. The receptor source for this set is a man aged 40-50 years in good health and CMV-seropositive.

The V and J genes are TRBV6-5 and TRBJ1-1; tentatively, D is TRBD1 (5 bases). This CDR3 comprises 14 residues. The V end was cut by 6 bases, the J end by 3 bases, with 14 bases between. Germline CDR1 is MNHEY and CDR2 is SVGAGI. The CDR3 protein is CASRPGGGYTEAFF. The CDR3 DNA sequence: TGTGCCAGCAGGCCCGGCGGGGGGTACACTGAAGCTTTCTTT.

The chain employs TRBV6-5 and TRBJ2-3; no firm D call. Germline V gene data show CDR1 as MNHEY and CDR2 as SVGAGI. The CDR3 totals 13 residues. Trimming removed 7 bases from V and 0 bases from J, with 8 bases in between. The CDR3 DNA is TGTGCCAGCACCCCCCCGAGCACAGATACGCAGTATTTT. Translation gives CASTPPSTDTQYF.

To note about this clone: This specimen includes other DNA sequences encoding the same CDR3. The rearrangement joins TRBV11-3 to TRBJ1-2; 10 bases are a match to TRBD1. CDR3 size: 13 residues. V lost 5 bases, J lost 5 bases, and 2 bases stayed unmatched. The germline V gene encodes CDR1 SGHNT and CDR2 YENEEA. CDR3 sequence reads: CASSEGQGYGYTF. In nucleotides, the CDR3 is TGTGCCAGCAGCGAGGGACAGGGGTATGGCTACACCTTC.

The chain has TRBV12-5 and TRBJ2-1, with TRBD2 matching 7 bases. The CDR3 covers 17 residues. In germline, CDR1 is LGHNT, CDR2 FRNRAP. Trimming at V came to 0 bases and at J to 5 bases, leaving 10 bases not matched to a gene. This chain's CDR3 is CASGLVLGRPDNNEQFF. The CDR3, as DNA: TGTGCTAGTGGTTTGGTACTCGGGAGGCCCGATAACAATGAGCAGTTCTTC.

The rearrangement links TRBV28 to TRBJ2-1; the D is unclear. V shed 5 bases and J shed 6 bases, with 11 bases lying between them. In germline, CDR1 is MDHEN, CDR2 SYDVKM. The CDR3 totals 13 residues. The CDR3 coding sequence is TGTGCCAGCAGTCCCCCCTTTTCCAATGAGCAGTTCTTC. The encoded protein is CASSPPFSNEQFF.

This chain joins TRBV19 and TRBJ1-6, with 8 bases aligning to TRBD1. This CDR3 has 13 amino acids. Germline-derived CDR1 and CDR2 are LNHDA and SQIVND (reference sequence). V trimming: 4 bases; J trimming: 9 bases; junction bases outside the gene matches: 2. For the CDR3, the DNA is TGTGCCAGTAGTAAGACAGGGGTTTCACCCCTCCACTTT. This translates into CASSKTGVSPLHF.

This rearrangement joins TRBV4-1 to TRBJ1-5, with a weak D call TRBD1 (5 bases). The V gene's germline CDR1 is MGHRA and CDR2 YSYEKL. Trimming cost V 3 bases and J 1 base, with 13 bases left between them. This CDR3 has 16 residues. CDR3: CASSQEPGLSNQPQHF. CDR3 in DNA: TGCGCCAGCAGCCAGGAACCGGGACTGAGCAATCAGCCCCAGCATTTT.

The genes are TRBV19 and TRBJ1-4; TRBD1 is a possible D gene (6 bases). The CDR3 extends over 15 amino acids. Looked up from germline, CDR1 is LNHDA and CDR2 is SQIVND (reference sequence). Trimming removed 5 bases at V and 4 bases at J, with 14 bases between. The CDR3 region is CASSRQIGGNEKLFF. For the CDR3, the DNA is TGTGCCAGTAGTCGACAGATAGGGGGTAATGAAAAACTGTTTTTT.

The rearrangement joins TRBV5-6 to TRBJ1-3, with 7 bases lining up with TRBD1. The CDR3 covers 15 residues. Germline CDR1 and CDR2: SGHDT and YYEEEE. Trimming removed 4 bases from V and 5 bases from J; junction bases left unmatched: 9. The CDR3: CASSQLQGPRNTIYF. The CDR3 region has the DNA TGTGCCAGCAGCCAATTACAGGGGCCGAGAAACACCATATATTTT.

This chain joins TRBV19 and TRBJ2-7; D is possibly TRBD2 (5 bases). The CDR3 has 14 residues. V dropped 5 bases and J dropped 1 base, with 12 bases sitting between them. The germline V gene has CDR1 LNHDA and CDR2 SQIVND (reference sequence). In nucleotides, the CDR3 is TGTGCCAGTAGTGGAACCAGCGGATCCTACGAGCAGTACTTC. Translated, it gives CASSGTSGSYEQYF. Based on the CDR3 plus reference TRBV19 and TRBJ2-7, the full variable domain is DGGITQSPKYLFRKEGQNVTLSCEQNLNHDAMYWYRQDPGQGLRLIYYSQIVNDFQKGDIAEGYSVSREKKESFPLTVTSAQKNPTAFYLCASSGTSGSYEQYFGPGTRLTVT.

The rearrangement links TRBV2 to TRBJ1-3, with TRBD1 identical over 9 bases. The ends lost 4 bases at V and 0 bases at J; junction bases unmatched: 4. CDR1 is SNHLY and CDR2 is FYNNEI in the germline V gene. The length of the CDR3 is 16 residues. The CDR3 is CASSVGQGLSGNTIYF. DNA for the CDR3: TGTGCCAGCAGTGTGGGACAGGGCCTCTCTGGAAACACCATATATTTT.

The chain has TRBV27 and TRBJ1-2, with a tentative D call TRBD1 (5 bases). Germline CDR1 reads MNHEY; CDR2 reads SMNVEV (reference sequence). The CDR3 is 14 residues long. The germline V and J ends were trimmed by 9 bases and 4 bases, with 18 bases remaining between them. This CDR3 reads CASRATPRGYGYTF. DNA of the CDR3: TGTGCCAGTCGAGCGACTCCTAGGGGCTATGGCTACACCTTC.

The chain combines TRBV5-1 with TRBJ2-2, with TRBD2 identical over 7 bases. The CDR3 is 16 residues long. Unmatched junction bases numbered 8, after V lost 3 bases and J lost 3 bases. Germline V gene lookup returns CDR1 SGHRS and CDR2 YFSETQ. The DNA of the CDR3 is TGCGCCAGCAGCTCACTAGCGCCCACCTACACCGGGGAGCTGTTTTTT. Residues: CASSSLAPTYTGELFF.

The V gene is TRBV29-1, the J gene TRBJ1-2; D possibly corresponds to TRBD1 (6 bases). CDR1 is SQVTM, CDR2 ANQGSEA, per germline. V lost 4 bases, J lost 6 bases, and 18 bases lay in between. The CDR3 extends over 14 amino acids. The DNA for the CDR3 is TGCAGCGTTGCGCAGGGGAATTTTCGTCATGGCTACACCTTC. This codes for CSVAQGNFRHGYTF.

The J gene is TRBJ1-1, the V gene TRBV5-8; a possible D gene is TRBD1 (6 bases). The CDR3 length is 13 residues. From germline, CDR1 is SGHTS and CDR2 YDEGEE. The ends were cut back, 4 bases at V and 6 bases at J, with 13 bases in the middle. The CDR3 reads CASSPRGGPEAFF. In DNA form, the CDR3 reads TGTGCCAGCAGCCCAAGAGGGGGTCCTGAAGCTTTCTTT.

The rearrangement joins TRBV7-8 to TRBJ2-3; D unclear. The CDR3 spans 15 residues. The germline CDR1 and CDR2 sequences are SGHVS and FQNEAQ. With 1 base removed from V and 3 bases from J, the gap between germline ends came to 11 bases. CDR3 amino acids: CASSLGLIGTDTQYF. The CDR3 DNA sequence: TGTGCCAGCAGCTTAGGGCTAATCGGGACAGATACGCAGTATTTT. Together with reference TRBV7-8 and TRBJ2-3, the CDR3 gives the full variable domain: GAGVSQSPRYKVAKRGQDVALRCDPISGHVSLFWYQQALGQGPEFLTYFQNEAQLDKSGLPSDRFFAERPEGSVSTLKIQRTQQEDSAVYLCASSLGLIGTDTQYFGPGTRLTVL.

The rearrangement joins TRBV9 to TRBJ1-3; TRBD1 matches at 9 bases. V was clipped by 0 bases and J by 5 bases; unmatched bases: 3. Germline V gene data show CDR1 as SGDLS and CDR2 as YYNGEE. CDR3 size: 15 residues. CDR3 region: CASSVAGTGRNTIYF. CDR3 DNA sequence: TGTGCCAGCAGCGTAGCTGGGACAGGGAGAAACACCATATATTTT.